This section outlines one T cell receptor (beta chain) sequence together with its context. Its antigen remains undetermined. Per-nucleotide qualities are absent, and no much larger clonotype sits a single base away. Each collaborating institution followed its own protocols to collect whole blood in K2EDTA tubes. Collaborator samples were shipped for TCRbeta analysis as frozen whole blood, isolated PBMCs, or DNA extracted from either sample type. The data stem from a study of blood T cell repertoires in COVID-19 (dated by TCRdb to 2019 to 2021). A note on the overall study: Collaborator samples came from the United States, Italy and Spain and covered acute and convalescent phases of COVID-19. The prospective study material was composed of cDNA or gDNA derived from T cells, B-cell-depleted T cells, or PBMCs. The dataset comprised deeply sampled blood TCRbeta repertoires from subjects exposed to, actively infected with, or recovered from COVID-19. The repertoires were made available in a free public database intended to serve as a resource for research on the immune response to SARS-CoV-2. Samples were obtained from the ongoing ImmuneRACE study (first 160 participants) and from about 1,300 subjects provided by 6 global collaborators. A de-identified subject ID, COVID-19 status, age in years and sex were almost always included in the sample metadata. HLA class I and class II types, where available, came from metadata supplied by the sample provider rather than from assay-based typing. What the research found in general, with its limitations: How much clinical and demographic metadata was included differed by source and by participant, and the metadata was provided uncurated.

V drops 4 bases and J drops 1 base, leaving 13 bases in between. CDR1 and CDR2 are drawn from the germline V gene: SGHDT, YYEEEE. The CDR3 runs 15 residues from the cysteine to the phenylalanine. The DNA shown is the 45-base CDR3, in frame from base 1. TCRbeta CDR3 regions were amplified from genomic DNA by means of the immunoSEQ Assay, a bias-controlled multiplex PCR. The authors' analysis ran thus. Within the assay, amplification of reference gene primers was used to estimate how many nucleated cells each sample contained. Sequence reads were collapsed and filtered to measure the absolute abundance of every unique TCRbeta CDR3 rearrangement. For each sample, productive Simpson clonality was calculated by taking the square root of Simpson's diversity index across productive rearrangements. The source is immuneACCESS, and TCRdb retained only in-frame sequences with V and J called. Part of the clones is not carried over; for the studies checked, unresolved V genes explain less than half of this, and the remainder is unexplained. That table gives V, J and clone size, and the DNA gave D and trimming. The sample has some 80,000 clones on record, approximately 86% of them singletons. The top ten clonotypes cover about a sixth of the sample.

The receptor's source is a man older than 75 with active or convalescent COVID-19. The sequence is built from TRBV5-6 and TRBJ2-3; TRBD1 could be the D gene, as 7 bases match. Specimen: peripheral blood. At the DNA level, the sequence is TGTGCCAGCAGCCCCCAGGGGGGTCGCACAGATACGCAGTATTTT. It translates as CASSPQGGRTDTQYF. Full variable domain (CDR3 extended with the reference TRBV5-6 and TRBJ2-3 proteins): DAGVTQSPTHLIKTRGQQVTLRCSPKSGHDTVSWYQQALGQGPQFIFQYYEEEERQRGNFPDRFSGHQFPNYSSELNVNALLLGDSALYLCASSPQGGRTDTQYFGPGTRLTVL.